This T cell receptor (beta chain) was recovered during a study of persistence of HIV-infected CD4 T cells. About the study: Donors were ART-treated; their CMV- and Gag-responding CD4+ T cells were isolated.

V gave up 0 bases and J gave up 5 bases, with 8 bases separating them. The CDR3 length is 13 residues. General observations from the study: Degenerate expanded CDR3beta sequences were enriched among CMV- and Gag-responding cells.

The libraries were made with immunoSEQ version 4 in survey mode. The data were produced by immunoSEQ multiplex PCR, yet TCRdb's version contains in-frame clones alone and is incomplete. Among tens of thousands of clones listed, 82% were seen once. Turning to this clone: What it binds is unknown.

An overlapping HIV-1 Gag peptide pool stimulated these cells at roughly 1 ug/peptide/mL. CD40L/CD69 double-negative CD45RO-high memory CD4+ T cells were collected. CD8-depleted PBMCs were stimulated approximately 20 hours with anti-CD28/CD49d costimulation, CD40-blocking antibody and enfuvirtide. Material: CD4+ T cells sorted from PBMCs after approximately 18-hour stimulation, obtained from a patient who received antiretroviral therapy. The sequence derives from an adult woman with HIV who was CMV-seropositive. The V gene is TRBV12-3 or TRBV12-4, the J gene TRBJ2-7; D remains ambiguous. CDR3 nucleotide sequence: TGTGCCAGCAGTTTAGCGCTTTTGAACGAGCAGTACTTC. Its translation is CASSLALLNEQYF.